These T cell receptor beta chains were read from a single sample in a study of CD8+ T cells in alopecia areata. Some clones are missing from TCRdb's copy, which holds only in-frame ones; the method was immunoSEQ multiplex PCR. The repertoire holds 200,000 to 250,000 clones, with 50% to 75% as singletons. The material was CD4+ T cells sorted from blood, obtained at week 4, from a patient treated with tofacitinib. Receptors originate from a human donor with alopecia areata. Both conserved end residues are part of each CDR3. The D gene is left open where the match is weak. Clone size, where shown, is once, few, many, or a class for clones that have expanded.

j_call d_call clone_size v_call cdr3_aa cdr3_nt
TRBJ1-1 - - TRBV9 CASSVGLGMNTEAFF TGTGCCAGCAGCGTAGGTTTAGGTATGAACACTGAAGCTTTCTTT
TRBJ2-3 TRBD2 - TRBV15 CATSRSNSGAEEDTQYF TGTGCCACCAGCAGATCTAATAGCGGGGCCGAGGAAGATACGCAGTATTTT
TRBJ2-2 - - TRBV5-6 CASSSLIGTSDTGELFF TGTGCCAGCAGCTCCTTAATTGGGACTTCGGACACCGGGGAGCTGTTTTTT
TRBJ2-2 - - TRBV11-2 CASSLGRGRRTTGELFF TGTGCCAGCAGCTTAGGGAGGGGCAGGCGCACCACCGGGGAGCTGTTTTTT
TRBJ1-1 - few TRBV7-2 CASSSQTGNTEAFF TGTGCCAGCAGCTCGCAGACAGGGAACACTGAAGCTTTCTTT
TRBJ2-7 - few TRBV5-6 CASSLADRDYKQYF TGTGCCAGCAGCTTGGCTGACAGGGACTACAAGCAGTACTTC
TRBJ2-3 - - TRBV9 CASRAQGLSTDTQYF TGTGCCAGCAGGGCCCAGGGTCTTAGCACAGATACGCAGTATTTT
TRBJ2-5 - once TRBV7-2 CASSLRAGETQYF TGTGCCAGCAGCTTACGAGCCGGGGAGACCCAGTACTTC
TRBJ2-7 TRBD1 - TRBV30 CAWSTPKGQGAFYEQYF TGTGCCTGGAGTACACCTAAGGGACAGGGGGCCTTTTACGAGCAGTACTTC
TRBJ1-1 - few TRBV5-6 CASIRGDNMNTEAFF TGTGCCAGCATTCGGGGAGACAACATGAACACTGAAGCTTTCTTT
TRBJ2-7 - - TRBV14 CASSRPGTNRVEQYF TGTGCCAGCAGCCGCCCGGGGACAAACCGGGTCGAGCAGTACTTC
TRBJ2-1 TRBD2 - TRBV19 CASSPSGRGYSYNEQFF TGTGCCAGTAGCCCCTCGGGGCGGGGGTACTCCTACAATGAGCAGTTCTTC
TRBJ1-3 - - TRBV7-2 CASSSQGGSGNTIYF TGTGCCAGCAGCTCACAGGGAGGGTCTGGAAACACCATATATTTT
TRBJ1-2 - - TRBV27 CASMAPNNYGYTF TGTGCCAGCATGGCACCTAATAACTATGGCTACACCTTC
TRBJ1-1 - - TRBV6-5 CATKAPGVAEAFF TGTGCCACCAAAGCCCCCGGTGTCGCTGAAGCTTTCTTT
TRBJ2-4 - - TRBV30 CAWSGLAKNIQYF TGTGCCTGGAGTGGGCTCGCCAAAAACATTCAGTACTTC
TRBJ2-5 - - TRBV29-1 CSVSRIVAETQYF TGCAGCGTTTCACGGATCGTCGCGGAGACCCAGTACTTC
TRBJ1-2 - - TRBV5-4 CASSLEDRVYGYTF TGTGCCAGCAGCTTGGAGGACAGAGTCTATGGCTACACCTTC
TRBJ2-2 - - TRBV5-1 CASSLDGGAGTGELFF TGCGCCAGCAGCTTGGATGGGGGCGCTGGCACCGGGGAGCTGTTTTTT
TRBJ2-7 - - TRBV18 CASSLGGAESSYEQYF TGTGCCAGCTCCCTCGGGGGAGCCGAGAGCTCCTACGAGCAGTACTTC
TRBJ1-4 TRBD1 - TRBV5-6 CASSLARTGGEKLFF TGTGCCAGCAGCTTGGCTCGGACAGGTGGAGAAAAACTGTTTTTT
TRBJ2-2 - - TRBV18 CASSPEGVLNTGELFF TGTGCCAGCTCACCAGAAGGGGTTCTAAACACCGGGGAGCTGTTTTTT
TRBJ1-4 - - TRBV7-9 CASSPGGGAIQLFF TGTGCCAGCAGTCCCGGAGGGGGAGCGATTCAACTGTTTTTT
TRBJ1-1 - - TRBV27 CASSSAGGNTEAFF TGTGCCAGCAGTTCGGCAGGTGGGAACACTGAAGCTTTCTTT
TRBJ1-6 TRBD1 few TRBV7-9 CASSLGQGSSPLHF TGTGCCAGCAGCCTCGGACAGGGGAGCTCACCCCTCCACTTT
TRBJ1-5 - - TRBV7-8 CASSSNSGTGNQPQHF TGTGCCAGCAGCTCTAATTCAGGGACGGGCAATCAGCCCCAGCATTTT
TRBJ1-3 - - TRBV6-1 CASRGDRSSGNTIYF TGTGCCAGCAGGGGGGACCGCTCCTCTGGAAACACCATATATTTT
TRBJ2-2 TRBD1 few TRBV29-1 CSAHPGQSNTGELFF TGCAGCGCCCACCCGGGACAGTCGAACACCGGGGAGCTGTTTTTT
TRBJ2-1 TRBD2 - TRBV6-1 CASKTSGGNEQFF TGTGCCAGCAAAACAAGCGGGGGCAATGAGCAGTTCTTC
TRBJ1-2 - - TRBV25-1 CASSGLGAHGYTF TGTGCCAGCAGTGGGCTGGGGGCCCATGGCTACACCTTC
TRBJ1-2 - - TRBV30 CAWSPLPGQYF TGTGCCTGGAGTCCCCTCCCGGGACAATACTTC
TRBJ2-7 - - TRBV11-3 CASSLGAVSYEQYF TGTGCCAGCAGCTTAGGGGCAGTCTCCTACGAGCAGTACTTC
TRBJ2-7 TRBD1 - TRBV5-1 CASSSQYGQGVNEQYF TGCGCCAGCAGCTCGCAATATGGACAGGGGGTGAACGAGCAGTACTTC
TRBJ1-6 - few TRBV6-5 CASTRGSYNSPLHF TGTGCCAGCACGAGGGGATCCTATAATTCACCCCTCCACTTT
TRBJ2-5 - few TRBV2 CASSERRQETQYF TGTGCCAGCAGTGAACGGCGGCAAGAGACCCAGTACTTC
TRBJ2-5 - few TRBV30 CAGAPGRETQYF TGTGCAGGGGCCCCGGGTCGGGAGACCCAGTACTTC
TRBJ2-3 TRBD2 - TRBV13 CASSPVVAGLRGTQYF TGTGCCAGCAGCCCGGTGGTAGCGGGGCTCCGGGGTACGCAGTATTTT
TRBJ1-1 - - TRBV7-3 CASSLFGIENTEAFF TGTGCCAGCAGCTTATTCGGTATCGAGAACACTGAAGCTTTCTTT
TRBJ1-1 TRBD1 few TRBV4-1 CASSQGQTGVNTEAFF TGCGCCAGCAGCCAGGGCCAGACAGGGGTCAACACTGAAGCTTTCTTT
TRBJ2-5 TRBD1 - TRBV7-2 CASSSNRGRETQYF TGTGCCAGCAGCTCAAACAGGGGAAGAGAGACCCAGTACTTC
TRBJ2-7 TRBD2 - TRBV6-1 CASKSGTSGAPEQYF TGTGCCAGCAAATCCGGGACTAGCGGGGCCCCCGAGCAGTACTTC
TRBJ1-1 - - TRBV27 CASSFRGGNTEAFF TGTGCCAGCAGTTTCCGGGGTGGGAACACTGAAGCTTTCTTT
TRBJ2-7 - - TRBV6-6 CASISTTRGSSYEQYF TGTGCCAGCATCTCGACCACCCGGGGGTCCTCCTACGAGCAGTACTTC
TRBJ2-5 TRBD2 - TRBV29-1 CSVDGTSGQETQYF TGCAGCGTTGATGGGACTAGCGGGCAAGAGACCCAGTACTTC
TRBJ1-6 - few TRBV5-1 CASRAYVRTGMNSPLHF TGCGCCAGCAGAGCATACGTGAGAACGGGTATGAATTCACCCCTCCACTTT
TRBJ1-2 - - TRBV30 CAWSPQAGASYTF TGTGCCTGGAGTCCCCAGGCGGGGGCTAGCTACACCTTC
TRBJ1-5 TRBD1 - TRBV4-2 CASSQDLGGGSWPQHF TGTGCCAGCAGCCAAGATCTAGGAGGGGGCAGTTGGCCCCAGCATTTT
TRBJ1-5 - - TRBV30 CAGRWGTSNQPQHF TGTGCCGGCCGGTGGGGAACTAGCAATCAGCCCCAGCATTTT
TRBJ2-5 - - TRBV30 CAWSVASRETQYF TGTGCCTGGAGTGTGGCATCCAGGGAGACCCAGTACTTC
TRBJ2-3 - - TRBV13 CASSSGLSTDTQYF TGTGCCAGCAGCTCAGGACTAAGCACAGATACGCAGTATTTT
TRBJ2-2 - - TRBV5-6 CASSFLTGELFF TGTGCCAGCAGTTTTCTGACCGGGGAGCTGTTTTTT
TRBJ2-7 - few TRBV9 CASSVGQSYEQYF TGTGCCAGCAGCGTAGGACAGTCCTACGAGCAGTACTTC
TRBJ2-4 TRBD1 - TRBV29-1 CSGKTGGESIQYF TGCAGCGGGAAGACAGGGGGAGAGAGCATTCAGTACTTC
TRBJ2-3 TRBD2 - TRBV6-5 CASSGTSGGHTQYF TGTGCCAGCAGTGGGACTAGCGGGGGACATACGCAGTATTTT
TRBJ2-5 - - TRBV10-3 CAISERGQETQYF TGTGCCATCAGTGAGAGGGGGCAAGAGACCCAGTACTTC
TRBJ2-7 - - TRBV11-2 CASSLAGYEQYF TGTGCCAGCAGCTTAGCAGGGTACGAGCAGTACTTC
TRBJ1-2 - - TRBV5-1 CASSLEGEYGYTF TGCGCCAGCAGCTTGGAGGGGGAATATGGCTACACCTTC
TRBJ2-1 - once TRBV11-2 CASSFRGLPYNEQFF TGTGCCAGCAGCTTCAGGGGCCTTCCCTACAATGAGCAGTTCTTC
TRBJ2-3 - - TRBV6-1 CASSDRRYSPDTDTQYF TGTGCCAGCAGTGACCGCCGTTATAGCCCGGATACAGATACGCAGTATTTT